These T cell receptor beta chains were read from a single sample in a study of radiation and T cells in renal cell carcinoma. The table came from immunoSEQ multiplex PCR; TCRdb's copy has only in-frame clones and leaves some out. This repertoire shows 15,000 to 20,000 clones, about 50% found once; its top ten account for 12%. Sequenced here: tumor tissue, sampled from a patient whose treatment included radiotherapy and nephrectomy. The receptors shown here come from a man aged 50 to 60 with renal cell carcinoma. Both conserved end residues are part of each CDR3. The D gene is left open where the match is weak. Clone size, where shown, is once, few, many, or a class for clones that have expanded.

cdr3_aa cdr3_nt v_call d_call j_call clone_size
CASGLGTSQETQYF TGTGCTAGTGGTTTGGGGACTAGCCAAGAGACCCAGTACTTC TRBV12-5 TRBD2 TRBJ2-5 NA
CASSLATGGAYQETQYF TGCGCCAGCAGCTTGGCCACTGGCGGGGCCTACCAAGAGACCCAGTACTTC TRBV5-1 NA TRBJ2-5 NA
CASSYSVNQPQHF TGTGCCAGCAGTTACTCCGTTAATCAGCCCCAGCATTTT TRBV6-6 NA TRBJ1-5 once
CASSVPTRGGPDTQYF TGTGCCAGCAGCGTCCCGACTCGGGGGGGCCCAGATACGCAGTATTTT TRBV9 TRBD2 TRBJ2-3 NA
CASSFGRGSGANVLTF TGCGCCAGCAGCTTTGGTAGGGGATCCGGGGCCAACGTCCTGACTTTC TRBV5-1 NA TRBJ2-6 NA
CASSGNPDRGDTEAFF TGTGCCAGCAGCGGGAACCCGGACAGGGGTGACACTGAAGCTTTCTTT TRBV9 TRBD1 TRBJ1-1 NA
CASSPPLAGADTQYF TGTGCCAGCTCACCACCGTTAGCGGGAGCAGATACGCAGTATTTT TRBV18 TRBD2 TRBJ2-3 few
CSAQYGYTF TGCAGTGCTCAATATGGCTACACCTTC TRBV20-1 NA TRBJ1-2 NA
CASTMRGEETQYF TGTGCCAGCACCATGAGGGGGGAGGAGACCCAGTACTTC TRBV6-6 NA TRBJ2-5 NA
CASSDLGAKATGELFF TGTGCCAGCAGTGATCTGGGGGCGAAAGCCACCGGGGAGCTGTTTTTT TRBV2 NA TRBJ2-2 NA
CAISESDTRSIWGYTF TGTGCCATCAGTGAGTCTGATACCCGGTCGATATGGGGCTACACCTTC TRBV10-3 NA TRBJ1-2 NA
CAWSPQGETQYF TGTGCCTGGAGTCCCCAGGGGGAGACCCAGTACTTC TRBV30 NA TRBJ2-5 NA
CASSLRGESQHF TGTGCCAGTAGCCTGCGGGGGGAGTCCCAGCATTTT TRBV19 NA TRBJ1-5 NA
CASSLGTSDPGELFF TGTGCCAGCAGCTTAGGAACTAGCGATCCCGGGGAGCTGTTTTTT TRBV7-3 TRBD2 TRBJ2-2 NA
CASSPGTGGSSYNSPLHF TGTGCCAGCAGTCCCGGGACAGGGGGCAGCTCCTATAATTCACCCCTCCACTTT TRBV5-4 TRBD1 TRBJ1-6 NA
CAIRATLTWGNTIYF TGTGCCATCAGGGCGACATTAACGTGGGGAAACACCATATATTTT TRBV10-3 NA TRBJ1-3 NA
CASSVAALGQGALGEQYF TGTGCCAGCAGCGTAGCAGCCCTCGGACAGGGGGCGCTCGGCGAGCAGTACTTC TRBV9 TRBD1 TRBJ2-7 NA
CAWSGGTGTNIQYF TGTGCCTGGAGTGGAGGAACAGGGACGAACATTCAGTACTTC TRBV30 NA TRBJ2-4 NA
CASSHASGGAYEQYF TGTGCCAGCAGCCACGCCAGCGGGGGGGCCTACGAGCAGTACTTC TRBV5-5 TRBD2 TRBJ2-7 NA
CASSYTTENNEQFF TGTGCCAGCAGTTACACGACGGAAAACAATGAGCAGTTCTTC TRBV11-2 NA TRBJ2-1 medium-sized
CASRRFRGSSYEQYF TGTGCCAGCAGACGTTTTCGGGGGTCCTCCTACGAGCAGTACTTC TRBV6-5 NA TRBJ2-7 NA
CAISKADEDNEQFF TGTGCCATCTCAAAAGCGGATGAGGACAATGAGCAGTTCTTC TRBV10-3 NA TRBJ2-1 NA
CASRPEGQGGYTF TGCGCCAGCAGGCCCGAAGGACAGGGTGGCTACACCTTC TRBV4-1 TRBD1 TRBJ1-2 few
CASSLAGGLAGGLTQETQYF TGTGCCAGCAGCTTAGCAGGTGGACTAGCGGGGGGCCTAACACAAGAGACCCAGTACTTC TRBV7-2 TRBD2 TRBJ2-5 once
CASSLTGRVGVTEAFF TGTGCCAGCAGCTTAACGGGCAGGGTCGGGGTCACTGAAGCTTTCTTT TRBV7-9 NA TRBJ1-1 NA
CASSLYVQANSPLHF TGTGCCAGCAGTTTATATGTGCAGGCTAATTCACCCCTCCACTTT TRBV27 NA TRBJ1-6 few
CASSQERLDRNGYTF TGCGCCAGCAGCCAAGAAAGATTGGACAGGAATGGCTACACCTTC TRBV4-3 TRBD1 TRBJ1-2 few
CASSQADRRNTEAFF TGCGCCAGCAGCCAAGCGGACAGGAGGAACACTGAAGCTTTCTTT TRBV4-3 TRBD1 TRBJ1-1 NA
CAWSVSGKAEAFF TGTGCCTGGAGTGTATCGGGAAAGGCTGAAGCTTTCTTT TRBV30 NA TRBJ1-1 medium-sized
CASSQAGGLSQETQYF TGTGCCAGCAGCCAAGCCGGGGGGCTCTCCCAAGAGACCCAGTACTTC TRBV7-2 NA TRBJ2-5 few
CASSVDQGAGGNTIYF TGTGCCAGCAGCGTAGATCAGGGGGCGGGAGGAAACACCATATATTTT TRBV9 TRBD1 TRBJ1-3 NA
CASSALGGDTQYF TGTGCCAGCAGTGCTCTCGGCGGAGATACGCAGTATTTT TRBV6-4 NA TRBJ2-3 NA
CASSGVEGSTDTQYF TGTGCCAGCTCGGGGGTTGAGGGAAGCACAGATACGCAGTATTTT TRBV18 NA TRBJ2-3 few
CASRGLEEKLFF TGCGCCAGCAGAGGCCTTGAGGAAAAACTGTTTTTT TRBV10-2 NA TRBJ1-4 NA
CASSLVAPSSDYTF TGTGCCAGCAGCTTAGTAGCGCCTTCAAGCGACTACACCTTC TRBV7-9 NA TRBJ1-2 NA
CASSPDEGRNQPQHF TGTGCCAGCAGCCCGGACGAGGGACGTAATCAGCCCCAGCATTTT TRBV7-6 NA TRBJ1-5 few
CASGAGTDTQYF TGTGCCAGCGGGGCTGGCACAGATACGCAGTATTTT TRBV27 NA TRBJ2-3 NA
CASSLVWLGATGELFF TGTGCCAGCAGCCTGGTATGGCTGGGGGCCACCGGGGAGCTGTTTTTT TRBV27 NA TRBJ2-2 NA
CSVERGGGYGYTF TGCAGCGTTGAAAGGGGCGGGGGCTATGGCTACACCTTC TRBV29-1 NA TRBJ1-2 once
CASTPRGGMIDTQYF TGTGCCAGCACCCCTCGGGGCGGGATGATAGATACGCAGTATTTT TRBV5-4 NA TRBJ2-3 NA
CASSYRPWNTEAFF TGTGCCAGCAGCTACAGGCCCTGGAACACTGAAGCTTTCTTT TRBV14 NA TRBJ1-1 NA
CASSESSGGAYEQYF TGTGCCAGCAGCGAAAGTAGCGGGGGGGCTTACGAGCAGTACTTC TRBV7-2 TRBD2 TRBJ2-7 few
CASSPGSYNSPLHF TGTGCCAGCAGTCCCGGTAGCTATAATTCACCCCTCCACTTT TRBV6-5 NA TRBJ1-6 few
CASSNTGPKNTGELFF TGTGCCAGCAGTAATACAGGTCCGAAGAACACCGGGGAGCTGTTTTTT TRBV25-1 NA TRBJ2-2 few
CASKLGSIQGWDEQYF TGCGCCAGCAAGTTGGGTTCTATCCAAGGGTGGGACGAGCAGTACTTC TRBV5-1 NA TRBJ2-7 once
CASSLVGTSGGAGTGELFF TGTGCCAGCAGCTTAGTAGGGACTAGCGGGGGGGCCGGGACCGGGGAGCTGTTTTTT TRBV7-2 TRBD2 TRBJ2-2 NA
CASKGLAAPSSYNEQFF TGTGCCAGCAAGGGACTAGCGGCTCCGAGCTCCTACAATGAGCAGTTCTTC TRBV2 TRBD2 TRBJ2-1 NA
CATSEQGRETQYF TGTGCCACCAGCGAACAGGGGAGGGAGACCCAGTACTTC TRBV15 NA TRBJ2-5 NA
CASSLDWTDGYTF TGTGCCAGCAGCTTGGATTGGACGGATGGCTACACCTTC TRBV5-6 NA TRBJ1-2 NA
CASSSTGSSYNSPLHF TGTGCCAGCAGCTCGACAGGGAGCTCCTATAATTCACCCCTCCACTTT TRBV7-2 TRBD1 TRBJ1-6 NA
CASSSPASGRGNEQFF TGTGCCAGCAGTTCCCCGGCTAGCGGGAGGGGGAATGAGCAGTTCTTC TRBV27 TRBD2 TRBJ2-1 NA
CASSSGTGTGNTIYF TGCGCCAGCAGCTCGGGGACAGGGACTGGAAACACCATATATTTT TRBV5-1 TRBD1 TRBJ1-3 NA
CASSAPGQGLARSREQYF TGTGCCAGCAGTGCCCCGGGACAGGGCCTCGCGAGGAGTCGAGAGCAGTACTTC TRBV6-1 TRBD1 TRBJ2-7 NA
CASSSGNAQTGYGYTF TGCGCCAGCAGCTCCGGAAACGCACAGACAGGGTATGGCTACACCTTC TRBV5-1 TRBD1 TRBJ1-2 NA
CASSNALAGADTQYF TGCGCCAGCAGCAACGCACTAGCGGGGGCAGATACGCAGTATTTT TRBV5-1 TRBD2 TRBJ2-3 NA
CASSPTTTSGSYEQYF TGTGCCAGCAGCCCAACTACGACTAGCGGGAGTTACGAGCAGTACTTC TRBV7-6 TRBD2 TRBJ2-7 NA
CASSLAEATGYEQYF TGCGCCAGCAGCTTGGCCGAGGCTACGGGCTACGAGCAGTACTTC TRBV5-1 NA TRBJ2-7 few